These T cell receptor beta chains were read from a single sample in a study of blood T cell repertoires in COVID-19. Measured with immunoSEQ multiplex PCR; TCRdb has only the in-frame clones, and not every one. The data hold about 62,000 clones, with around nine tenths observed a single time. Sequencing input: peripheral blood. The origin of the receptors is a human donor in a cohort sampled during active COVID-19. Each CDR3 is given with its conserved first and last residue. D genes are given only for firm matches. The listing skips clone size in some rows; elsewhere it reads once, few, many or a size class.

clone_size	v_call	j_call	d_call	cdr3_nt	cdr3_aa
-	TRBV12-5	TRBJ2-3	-	TGTGCTAGTGGTTCCCCTGGCGGTACGCAGTATTTT	CASGSPGGTQYF
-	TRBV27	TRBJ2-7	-	TGTGCCAGCACCCTGACAGCCAACGATATCTACGAGCAGTACTTC	CASTLTANDIYEQYF
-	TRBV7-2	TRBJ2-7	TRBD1	TGTGCCAGCAGCTTAGCGCGGACAGGGGGTTGGTACGAGCAGTACTTC	CASSLARTGGWYEQYF
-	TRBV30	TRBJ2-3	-	TGTGCCTGGAGCCCCGTAGATACGCAGTATTTT	CAWSPVDTQYF
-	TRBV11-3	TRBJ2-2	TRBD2	TGTGCCAGCAGCCCCCCAGGGACTAGCGGAACCGGGGAGCTGTTTTTT	CASSPPGTSGTGELFF
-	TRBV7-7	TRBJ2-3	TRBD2	TGTGCTAGCAGCTCGACCGGGACTAGTACAGATACGCAGTATTTT	CASSSTGTSTDTQYF
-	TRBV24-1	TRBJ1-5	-	TGTGCCACCAGTTGTATCTCCCGGCATTTT	CATSCISRHF
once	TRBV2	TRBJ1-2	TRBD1	TGTGCCAGCAGAATTAGAGGGGACAGGGGTGGCTACACCTTC	CASRIRGDRGGYTF
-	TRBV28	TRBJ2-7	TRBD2	TGTGCCAGCAAAGAACTAGCGGGCTACGAGCAGTACTTC	CASKELAGYEQYF
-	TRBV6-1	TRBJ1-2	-	TGTGCCAGCAGTGAAGAGGGCAGGGATGGCTACACCTTC	CASSEEGRDGYTF
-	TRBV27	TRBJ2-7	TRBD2	TGTGCCAGCAGTCCCCCCGCAGCGGGGAGTTACGAGCAGTACTTC	CASSPPAAGSYEQYF
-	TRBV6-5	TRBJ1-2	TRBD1	TGTGCCAGCAGTACGCGGGACAGGGGGAACTATGGCTACACCTTC	CASSTRDRGNYGYTF
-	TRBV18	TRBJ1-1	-	TGTGCCAGCTCACCACCAGGGAAGGGGGGGATGAACACTGAAGCTTTCTTT	CASSPPGKGGMNTEAFF
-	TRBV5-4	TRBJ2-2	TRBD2	TGTGCCAGCAGCCCACGCCCCCTAGCGGCCAACACCGGGGAGCTGTTTTTT	CASSPRPLAANTGELFF
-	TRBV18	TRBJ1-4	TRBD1	TGTGCCAGCTCAACCACCTCCGGGACAGGAGGAGAAAAACTGTTTTTT	CASSTTSGTGGEKLFF
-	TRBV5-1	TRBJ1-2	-	TGCGCCAGCAGCTTCGAGGACAGCCCTGGCTACACCTTC	CASSFEDSPGYTF
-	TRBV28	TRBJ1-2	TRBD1	TGTGCCAGCGGGCTACAGGGGAACTATGGCTACACCTTC	CASGLQGNYGYTF
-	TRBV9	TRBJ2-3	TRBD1	TGTGCCAGCAGCGTAGGGACAGGGGAAGCCACAGATACGCAGTATTTT	CASSVGTGEATDTQYF
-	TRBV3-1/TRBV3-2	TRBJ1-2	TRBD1	TGTGCCAGCAGCCCCGGACAGGGTCAAGGTGGCTACACCTTC	CASSPGQGQGGYTF
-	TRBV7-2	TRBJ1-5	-	TGTGCCGGCAGCTTACTCGGGGGAGGGATTCAGCCCCAGCATTTT	CAGSLLGGGIQPQHF
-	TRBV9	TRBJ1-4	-	TGTGCCAGCAGCGTAGCACAGGGCTATAATGAAAAACTGTTTTTT	CASSVAQGYNEKLFF
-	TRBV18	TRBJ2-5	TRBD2	TGTGCCAGCTCACCACTCGCGAGGAGCGGGGTTCGAGAGACCCAGTACTTC	CASSPLARSGVRETQYF
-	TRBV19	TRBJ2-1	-	TGTGCCAGTAGCAACGCCGGGACTCGCGTACCAAATGAGCAGTTCTTC	CASSNAGTRVPNEQFF
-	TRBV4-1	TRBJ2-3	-	TGCGCCAGCAGCCAAGGCGCCCTGTCCTTAGGCACAGATACGCAGTATTTT	CASSQGALSLGTDTQYF
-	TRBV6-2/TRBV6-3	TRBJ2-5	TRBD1	TGTGCCAGCAGTTCCCCCGGGACAGGGGTAGAGACCCAGTACTTC	CASSSPGTGVETQYF
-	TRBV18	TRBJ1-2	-	TGTGCCAGCGCCCCCGAGGGAATATATGGCTACACCTTC	CASAPEGIYGYTF
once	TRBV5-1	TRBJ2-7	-	TGCGCCAGCAGCTTGGGCGGGACGGTCGAGCAGTACTTC	CASSLGGTVEQYF
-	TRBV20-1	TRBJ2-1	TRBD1	TGCAGTGCTAGTAGGCAGGGGGCATTTGAGCAGTTCTTC	CSASRQGAFEQFF
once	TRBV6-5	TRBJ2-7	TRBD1	TGTGCCAGCAGTTACTCGACAGGGATCGCATCCGAGCAGTACTTC	CASSYSTGIASEQYF
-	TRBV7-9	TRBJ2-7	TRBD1	TGTGCCAGCAGCTTAGGGGGGACAGGGGGCTACGAGCAGTACTTC	CASSLGGTGGYEQYF
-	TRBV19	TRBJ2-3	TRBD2	TGTGCCAGTAGTAGGGGGGGAGTAGGAGATACGCAGTATTTT	CASSRGGVGDTQYF
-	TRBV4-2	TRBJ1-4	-	TGTGCCAGCAGCCAACCGGGACACACTAATGAAAAACTGTTTTTT	CASSQPGHTNEKLFF
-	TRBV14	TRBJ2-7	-	TGTGCCAGCAGCCTTTGGCTCGAGCAGTACTTC	CASSLWLEQYF
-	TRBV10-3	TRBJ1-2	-	TGTGCCATCACCGGGACGGCGGGGGGCTACACCTTC	CAITGTAGGYTF
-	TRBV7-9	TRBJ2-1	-	TGTGCCAGCAGCTTTATATTATCCTACAATGAGCAGTTCTTC	CASSFILSYNEQFF
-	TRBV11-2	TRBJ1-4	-	TGTGCCAGTAGCAGCGTTCGGGGGATCGCAAAACTGTTTTTT	CASSSVRGIAKLFF
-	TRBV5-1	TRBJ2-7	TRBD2	TGCGCCAGGAATACGGGACTAGAGGGCACCGAGGGCTCCTACGAGCAGTACTTC	CARNTGLEGTEGSYEQYF
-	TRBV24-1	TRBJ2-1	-	TGTGCCACCAGTGATTTGTTCGCGGCAGGAGGGCAGTTCTTC	CATSDLFAAGGQFF
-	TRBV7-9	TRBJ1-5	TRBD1	TGTGCCAGCAGCTTTTACCGGACAGGGTGGATTAGCAATCAGCCCCAGCATTTT	CASSFYRTGWISNQPQHF
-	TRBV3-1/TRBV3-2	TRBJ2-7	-	TGTGCCAGCACAACGGGGGTCGGCAGAGAGCAGTACTTC	CASTTGVGREQYF
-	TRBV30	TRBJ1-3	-	TGTGCCTGGAGTGGTTACGAGGGCTCTGGAAACACCATATATTTT	CAWSGYEGSGNTIYF
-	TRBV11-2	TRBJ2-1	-	TGTGCCAGCAGCTTAGAGAACAGAATTGATGAGCAGTTCTTC	CASSLENRIDEQFF
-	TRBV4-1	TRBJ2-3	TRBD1	TGCGCCAGCAGCCAAGGACGACGTCAGGGGGTTCGAGATACGCAGTATTTT	CASSQGRRQGVRDTQYF
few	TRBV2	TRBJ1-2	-	TGTGCCTCCGAGGGGGAAGACTATGGCTACACCTTC	CASEGEDYGYTF
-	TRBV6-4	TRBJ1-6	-	TGTGCCAGCAGCCGGGGAACTACCTACTCACCCCTCCACTTT	CASSRGTTYSPLHF
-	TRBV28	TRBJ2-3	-	TGTGCCAGCATTGGGATTGGTAGCGGCATGCCAGATACGCAGTATTTT	CASIGIGSGMPDTQYF
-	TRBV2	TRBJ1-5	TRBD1	TGTGCCAGCAGCCCGGGGACAGGCGGAAGCAATCAGCCCCAGCATTTT	CASSPGTGGSNQPQHF
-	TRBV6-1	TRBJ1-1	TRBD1	TGTGCCAGCAGTGCTACAGGGGGCGCGGCGAGCACTGAAGCTTTCTTT	CASSATGGAASTEAFF
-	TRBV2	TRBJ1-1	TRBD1	TGTGCCAGCAGTAAAGGCGGGGACAGGGGGTACGGAGCTTTCTTT	CASSKGGDRGYGAFF
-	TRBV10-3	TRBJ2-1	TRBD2	TGTGCCATCAGTGACAGCGGGGGGGCGTACAATGAGCAGTTCTTC	CAISDSGGAYNEQFF
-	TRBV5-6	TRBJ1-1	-	TGTGCCAGCAGCTTGAGATCCCTTGGCATGAACACTGAAGCTTTCTTT	CASSLRSLGMNTEAFF